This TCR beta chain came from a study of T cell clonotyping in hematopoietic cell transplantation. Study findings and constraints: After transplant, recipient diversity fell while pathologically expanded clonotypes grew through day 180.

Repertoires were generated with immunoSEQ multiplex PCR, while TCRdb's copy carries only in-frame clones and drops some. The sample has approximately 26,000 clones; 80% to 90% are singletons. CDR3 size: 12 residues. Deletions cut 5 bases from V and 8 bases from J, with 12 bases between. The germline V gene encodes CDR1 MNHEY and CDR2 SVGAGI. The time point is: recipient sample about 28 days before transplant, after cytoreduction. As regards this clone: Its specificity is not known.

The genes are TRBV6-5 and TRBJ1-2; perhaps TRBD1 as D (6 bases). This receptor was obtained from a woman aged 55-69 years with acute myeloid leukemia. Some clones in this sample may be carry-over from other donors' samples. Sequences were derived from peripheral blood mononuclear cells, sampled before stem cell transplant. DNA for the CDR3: TGTGCCAGCAGTATACAGGGTGCGGGCTACACCTTC. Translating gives CASSIQGAGYTF.